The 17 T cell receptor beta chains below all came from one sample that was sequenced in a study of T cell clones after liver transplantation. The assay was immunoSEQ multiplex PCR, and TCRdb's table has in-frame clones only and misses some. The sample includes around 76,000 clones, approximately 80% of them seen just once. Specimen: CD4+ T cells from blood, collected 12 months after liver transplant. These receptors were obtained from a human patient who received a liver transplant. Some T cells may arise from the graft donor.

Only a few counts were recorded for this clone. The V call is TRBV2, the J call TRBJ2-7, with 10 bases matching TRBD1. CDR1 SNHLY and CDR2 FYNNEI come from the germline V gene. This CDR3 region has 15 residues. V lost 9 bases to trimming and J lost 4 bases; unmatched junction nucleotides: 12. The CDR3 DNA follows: TGTGCCAGAGGGGATCGGGACAGGGGAAGTTACGAGCAGTACTTC. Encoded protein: CARGDRDRGSYEQYF.

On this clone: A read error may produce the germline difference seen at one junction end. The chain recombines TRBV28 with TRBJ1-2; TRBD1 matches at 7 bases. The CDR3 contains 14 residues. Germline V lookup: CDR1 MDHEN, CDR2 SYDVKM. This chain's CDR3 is CASSSNPGQNPVAF. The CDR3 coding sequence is TGTGCCAGCAGTTCAAATCCGGGACAGAACCCGGTTGCCTTC.

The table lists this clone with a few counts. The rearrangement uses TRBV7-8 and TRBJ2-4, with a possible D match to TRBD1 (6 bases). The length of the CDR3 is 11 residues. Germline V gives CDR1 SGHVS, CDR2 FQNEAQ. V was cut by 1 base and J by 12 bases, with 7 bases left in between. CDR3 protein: CASSLGQAQYF. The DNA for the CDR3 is TGTGCCAGCAGCTTAGGACAGGCTCAGTACTTC.

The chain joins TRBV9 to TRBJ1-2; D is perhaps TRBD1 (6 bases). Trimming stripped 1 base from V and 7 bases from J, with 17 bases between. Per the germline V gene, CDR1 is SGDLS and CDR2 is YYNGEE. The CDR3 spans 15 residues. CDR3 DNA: TGTGCCAGCAGCGTAAAGCACAGGGATGTGAGTGGCTACACCTTC. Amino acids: CASSVKHRDVSGYTF.

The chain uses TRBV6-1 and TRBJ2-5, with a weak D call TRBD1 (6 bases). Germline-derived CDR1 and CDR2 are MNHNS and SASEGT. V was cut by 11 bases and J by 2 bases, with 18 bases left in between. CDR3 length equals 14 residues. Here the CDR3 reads CAATPRGWQETQYF. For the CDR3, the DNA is TGTGCCGCTACCCCCAGGGGCTGGCAAGAGACCCAGTACTTC.

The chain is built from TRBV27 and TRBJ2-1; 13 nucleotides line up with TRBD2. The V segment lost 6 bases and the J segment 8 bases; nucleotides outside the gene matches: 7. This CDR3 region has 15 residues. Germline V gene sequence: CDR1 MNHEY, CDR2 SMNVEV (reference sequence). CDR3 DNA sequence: TGTGCCAGCAGCCTACTAGCGGGAGGGCCCTATGAGCAGTTCTTC. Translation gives CASSLLAGGPYEQFF.

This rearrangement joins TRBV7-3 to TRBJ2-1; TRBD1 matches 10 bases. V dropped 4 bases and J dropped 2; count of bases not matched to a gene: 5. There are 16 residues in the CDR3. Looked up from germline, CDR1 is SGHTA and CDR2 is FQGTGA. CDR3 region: CASSSRQGAPYNEQFF. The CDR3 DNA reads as TGTGCCAGCAGCTCAAGACAGGGGGCCCCCTACAATGAGCAGTTCTTC.

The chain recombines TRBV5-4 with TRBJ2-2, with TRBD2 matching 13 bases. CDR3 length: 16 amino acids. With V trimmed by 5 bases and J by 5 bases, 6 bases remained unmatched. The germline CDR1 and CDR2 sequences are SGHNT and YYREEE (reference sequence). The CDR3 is CASRGTSGTWTGELFF. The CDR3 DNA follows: TGTGCCAGCAGGGGGACTAGCGGGACTTGGACCGGGGAGCTGTTTTTT.

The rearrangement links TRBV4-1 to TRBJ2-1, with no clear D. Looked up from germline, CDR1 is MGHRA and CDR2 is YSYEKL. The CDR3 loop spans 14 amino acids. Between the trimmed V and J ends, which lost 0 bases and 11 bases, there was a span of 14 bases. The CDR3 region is CASSQDGRPNQQFF. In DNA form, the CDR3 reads TGCGCCAGCAGCCAAGATGGACGGCCGAATCAGCAGTTCTTC.

CDR3 in amino acids: CASKQGPGNTIYF. For the CDR3, the DNA is TGTGCCTCGAAACAGGGACCCGGAAACACCATATATTTT. V gene TRBV30 combines with J gene TRBJ1-3, with TRBD1 as a possible D gene (6 bases). In germline, CDR1 is GTSNPN, CDR2 SVGIG (reference sequence). The CDR3 has 13 residues. The ends were cut back, 7 bases at V and 4 bases at J, with 14 bases in the middle.

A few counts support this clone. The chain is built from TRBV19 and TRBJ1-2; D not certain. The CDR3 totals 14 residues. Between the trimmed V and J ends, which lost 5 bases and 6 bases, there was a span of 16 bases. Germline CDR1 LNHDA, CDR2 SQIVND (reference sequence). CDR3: CASSPPGIGDGYTF. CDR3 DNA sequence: TGTGCCAGTAGTCCCCCCGGCATCGGCGATGGCTACACCTTC.

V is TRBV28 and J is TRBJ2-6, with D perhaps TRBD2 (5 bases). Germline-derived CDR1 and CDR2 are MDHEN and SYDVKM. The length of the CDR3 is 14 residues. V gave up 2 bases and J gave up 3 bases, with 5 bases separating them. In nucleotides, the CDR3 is TGTGCCAGCAGTTTAGCGGGTGGGGCCAACGTCCTGACTTTC. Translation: CASSLAGGANVLTF. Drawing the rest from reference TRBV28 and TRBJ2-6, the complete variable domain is DVKVTQSSRYLVKRTGEKVFLECVQDMDHENMFWYRQDPGLGLRLIYFSYDVKMKEKGDIPEGYSVSREKKERFSLILESASTNQTSMYLCASSLAGGANVLTFGAGSRLTVL.

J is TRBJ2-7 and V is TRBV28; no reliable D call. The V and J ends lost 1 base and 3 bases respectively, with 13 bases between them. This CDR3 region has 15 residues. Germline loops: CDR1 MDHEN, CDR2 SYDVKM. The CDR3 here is CASSLSAGVSYEQYF. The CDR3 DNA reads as TGTGCCAGCAGTTTATCCGCAGGAGTTAGCTACGAGCAGTACTTC. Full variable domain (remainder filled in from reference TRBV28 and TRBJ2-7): DVKVTQSSRYLVKRTGEKVFLECVQDMDHENMFWYRQDPGLGLRLIYFSYDVKMKEKGDIPEGYSVSREKKERFSLILESASTNQTSMYLCASSLSAGVSYEQYFGPGTRLTVT.

CDR3 region: CASSEDRGVSYTF. For the CDR3, the DNA is TGTGCCAGCAGTGAAGATAGGGGGGTTTCCTACACCTTC. The chain carries TRBV2 and TRBJ1-2, with D possibly TRBD1 on 6 matching bases. The CDR3 has 13 amino acids. CDR1 is SNHLY and CDR2 is FYNNEI in the germline V gene. V was cut by 1 base and J by 10 bases, with 13 bases left in between.

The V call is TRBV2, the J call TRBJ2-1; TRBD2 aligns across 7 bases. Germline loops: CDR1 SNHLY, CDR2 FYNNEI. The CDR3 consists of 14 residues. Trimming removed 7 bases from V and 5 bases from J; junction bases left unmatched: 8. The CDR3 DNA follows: TGTGCCAGCATAAGAAGCGGGAATAACAATGAGCAGTTCTTC. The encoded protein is CASIRSGNNNEQFF.

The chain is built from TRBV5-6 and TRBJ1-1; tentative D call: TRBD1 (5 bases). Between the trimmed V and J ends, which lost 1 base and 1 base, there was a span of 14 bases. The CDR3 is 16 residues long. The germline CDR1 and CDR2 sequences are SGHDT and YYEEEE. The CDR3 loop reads CASSLLSRAGNTEAFF. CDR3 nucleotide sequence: TGTGCCAGCAGCTTGTTGTCCAGGGCTGGGAACACTGAAGCTTTCTTT.

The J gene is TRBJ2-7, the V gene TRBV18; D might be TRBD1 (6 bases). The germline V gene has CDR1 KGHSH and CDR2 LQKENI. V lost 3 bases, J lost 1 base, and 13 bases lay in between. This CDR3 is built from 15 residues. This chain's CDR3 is CASSPSQGRSYEQYF. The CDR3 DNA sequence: TGTGCCAGCTCACCGTCACAGGGACGATCCTACGAGCAGTACTTC. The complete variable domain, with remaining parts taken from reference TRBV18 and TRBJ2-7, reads NAGVMQNPRHLVRRRGQEARLRCSPMKGHSHVYWYRQLPEEGLKFMVYLQKENIIDESGMPKERFSAEFPKEGPSILRIQQVVRGDSAAYFCASSPSQGRSYEQYFGPGTRLTVT.